The clone carrying this T cell receptor (beta chain) was seen repeatedly, ten times or more. A single record per CDR3 protein comes from TCRdb applying MiXCR to the reads. The sample carries approximately 240,000 distinct CDR3 sequences, 25% to 35% recorded once. Trimming took off 1 base at V and 1 base at J, with 5 bases between the two ends. This CDR3 is built from 15 residues. The germline gives CDR1 LNHNV, CDR2 YYDKDF (reference sequence). This sample is part of a study of kidney transplant recipient with SARS-CoV-2 infection. Here the sequenced sample was a blood sample, taken at baseline and on day 111 from a kidney transplant recipient. The sequence came from a male patient in his 30s who had COVID-19 and was a kidney transplant recipient. Some T cells may be graft donor cells. This chain links TRBV15 with TRBJ2-6; D uncertain. CDR3 in amino acids: CATSRGQSGANVLTF. The CDR3, as DNA: TGTGCCACCAGCAGAGGTCAATCTGGGGCCAACGTCCTGACTTTC.